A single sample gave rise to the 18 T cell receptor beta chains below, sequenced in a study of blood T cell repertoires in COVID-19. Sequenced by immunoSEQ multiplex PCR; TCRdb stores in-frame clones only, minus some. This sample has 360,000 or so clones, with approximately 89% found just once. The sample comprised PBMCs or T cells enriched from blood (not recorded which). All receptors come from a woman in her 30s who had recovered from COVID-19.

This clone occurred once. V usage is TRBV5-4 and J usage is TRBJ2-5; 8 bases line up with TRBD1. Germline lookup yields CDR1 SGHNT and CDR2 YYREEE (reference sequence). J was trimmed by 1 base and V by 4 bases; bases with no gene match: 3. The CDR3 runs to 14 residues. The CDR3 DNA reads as TGTGCCAGCAGCCGGGGGACAGGCCAAGAGACCCAGTACTTC. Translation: CASSRGTGQETQYF.

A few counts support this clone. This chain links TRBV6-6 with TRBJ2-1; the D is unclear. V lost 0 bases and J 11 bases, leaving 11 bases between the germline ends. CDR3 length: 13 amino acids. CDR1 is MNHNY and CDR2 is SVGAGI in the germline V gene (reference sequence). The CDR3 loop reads CASSYSPQHKQFF. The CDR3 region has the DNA TGTGCCAGCAGTTACTCTCCCCAACATAAGCAGTTCTTC.

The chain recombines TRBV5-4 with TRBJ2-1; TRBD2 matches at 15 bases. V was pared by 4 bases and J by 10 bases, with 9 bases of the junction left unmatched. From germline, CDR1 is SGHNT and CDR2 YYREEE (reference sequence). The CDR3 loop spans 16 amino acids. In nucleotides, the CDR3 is TGTGCCAGCAGCCGGCTAAGGACTAGCGGGGGGGGCGAGCAGTTCTTC. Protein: CASSRLRTSGGGEQFF.

As DNA, the CDR3 is TGTGCCAGCAGTTGGACAGGGGGCGCAGGGACCCAGTACTTC. This sequence encodes CASSWTGGAGTQYF. The chain carries TRBV28 and TRBJ2-5; 11 nucleotides match TRBD1. There are 14 residues in the CDR3. CDR1 is MDHEN, CDR2 SYDVKM, per germline. V shed 4 bases and J 7 bases; nucleotides not matched to a gene: 5.

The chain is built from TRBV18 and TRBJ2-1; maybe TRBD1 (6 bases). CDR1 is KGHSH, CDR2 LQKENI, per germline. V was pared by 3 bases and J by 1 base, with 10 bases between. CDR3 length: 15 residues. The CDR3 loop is CASSPEGDSYNEQFF. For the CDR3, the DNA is TGTGCCAGCTCACCCGAGGGGGATTCCTACAATGAGCAGTTCTTC.

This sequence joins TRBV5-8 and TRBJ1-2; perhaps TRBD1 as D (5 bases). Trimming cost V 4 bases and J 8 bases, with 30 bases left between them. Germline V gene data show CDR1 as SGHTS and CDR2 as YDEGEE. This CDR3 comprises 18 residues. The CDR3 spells CASSVGTGRSSRSEGYTF. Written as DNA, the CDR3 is TGTGCCAGCAGCGTAGGAACAGGACGAAGTAGTAGGTCGGAAGGCTACACCTTC.

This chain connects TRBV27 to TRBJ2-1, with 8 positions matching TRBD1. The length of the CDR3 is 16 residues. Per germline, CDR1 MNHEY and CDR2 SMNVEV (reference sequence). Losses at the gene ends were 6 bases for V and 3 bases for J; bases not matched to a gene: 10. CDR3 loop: CASSANRDRYYNEQFF. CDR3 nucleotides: TGTGCCAGCAGCGCCAACCGGGACAGGTACTACAATGAGCAGTTCTTC.

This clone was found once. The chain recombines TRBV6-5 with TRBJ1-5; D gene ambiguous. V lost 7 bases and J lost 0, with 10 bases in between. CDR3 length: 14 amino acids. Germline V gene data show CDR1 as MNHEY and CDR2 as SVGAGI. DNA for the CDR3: TGTGCCAGCACCGGGATGCATAGCAATCAGCCCCAGCATTTT. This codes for CASTGMHSNQPQHF.

For the CDR3, the DNA is TGTGCCACCAGTGAAGCCGGGACAGGGAGCACAGATACGCAGTATTTT. Translated: CATSEAGTGSTDTQYF. The chain combines TRBV24-1 with TRBJ2-3; TRBD1 aligns across 9 bases. The CDR3 spans 16 residues. Trimming took 4 bases from V and 0 from J; bases not matched to a gene: 4. Germline CDR1 and CDR2: KGHDR and SFDVKD.

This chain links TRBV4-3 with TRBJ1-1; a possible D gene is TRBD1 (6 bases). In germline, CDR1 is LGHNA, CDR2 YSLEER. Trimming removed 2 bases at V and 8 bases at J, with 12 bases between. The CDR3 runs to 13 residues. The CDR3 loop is CASSQSGQSEAFF. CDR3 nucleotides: TGCGCCAGCAGCCAATCCGGACAGAGCGAAGCTTTCTTT.

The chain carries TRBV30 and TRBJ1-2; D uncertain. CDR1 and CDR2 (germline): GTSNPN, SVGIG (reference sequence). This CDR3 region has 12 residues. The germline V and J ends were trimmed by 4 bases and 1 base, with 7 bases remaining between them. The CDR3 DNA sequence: TGTGCCTGGATTCTCAGTAACTATGGCTACACCTTC. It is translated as CAWILSNYGYTF.

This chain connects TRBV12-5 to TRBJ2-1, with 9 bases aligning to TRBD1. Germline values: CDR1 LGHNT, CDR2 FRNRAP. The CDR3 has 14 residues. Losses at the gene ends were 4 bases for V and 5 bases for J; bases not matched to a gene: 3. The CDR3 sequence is CASGWGQGDNEQFF. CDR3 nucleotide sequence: TGTGCTAGTGGTTGGGGACAGGGAGACAATGAGCAGTTCTTC.

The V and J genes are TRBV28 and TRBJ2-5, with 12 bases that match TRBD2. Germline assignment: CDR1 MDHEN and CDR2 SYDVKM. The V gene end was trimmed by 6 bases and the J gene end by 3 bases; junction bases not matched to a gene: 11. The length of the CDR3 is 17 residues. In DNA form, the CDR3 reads TGTGCCAGCAGCCGCCGACTAGCGGGGGCATGGGAAGAGACCCAGTACTTC. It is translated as CASSRRLAGAWEETQYF.

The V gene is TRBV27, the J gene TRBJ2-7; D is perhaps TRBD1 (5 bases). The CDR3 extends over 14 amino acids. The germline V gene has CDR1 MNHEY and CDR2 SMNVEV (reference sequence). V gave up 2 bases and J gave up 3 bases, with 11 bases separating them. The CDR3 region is CASSLRRGYYEQYF. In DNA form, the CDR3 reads TGTGCCAGCAGTTTAAGAAGGGGCTACTACGAGCAGTACTTC.

Here the CDR3 DNA reads TGTGCCAGTAGCTTAATCGCAGATACGCAGTATTTT. It codes for CASSLIADTQYF. V is TRBV19 and J is TRBJ2-3, with unresolved D. CDR1 and CDR2 (germline): LNHDA, SQIVND (reference sequence). With 6 bases removed from V and 4 bases from J, the gap between germline ends came to 8 bases. The length of the CDR3 is 12 residues.

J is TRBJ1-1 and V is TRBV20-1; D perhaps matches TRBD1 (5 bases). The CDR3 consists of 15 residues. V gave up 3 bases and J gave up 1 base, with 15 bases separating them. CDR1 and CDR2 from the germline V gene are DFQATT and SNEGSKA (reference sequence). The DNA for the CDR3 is TGCAGTGCTAGTGGTGGTTTCGGACAGAACACTGAAGCTTTCTTT. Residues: CSASGGFGQNTEAFF.

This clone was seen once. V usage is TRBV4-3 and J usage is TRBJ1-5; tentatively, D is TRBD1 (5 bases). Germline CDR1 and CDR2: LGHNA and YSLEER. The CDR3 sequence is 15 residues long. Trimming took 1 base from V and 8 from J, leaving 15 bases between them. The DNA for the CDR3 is TGCGCCAGCAGCCAAGTCTGGGGGGACCGGGAGCCCCAGCATTTT. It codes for CASSQVWGDREPQHF.

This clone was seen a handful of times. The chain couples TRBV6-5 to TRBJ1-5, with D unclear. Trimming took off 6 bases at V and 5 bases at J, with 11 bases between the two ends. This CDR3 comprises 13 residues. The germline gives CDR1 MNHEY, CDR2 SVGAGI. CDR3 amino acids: CASSLTEDQPQHF. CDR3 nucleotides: TGTGCCAGCAGCTTGACGGAGGATCAGCCCCAGCATTTT.